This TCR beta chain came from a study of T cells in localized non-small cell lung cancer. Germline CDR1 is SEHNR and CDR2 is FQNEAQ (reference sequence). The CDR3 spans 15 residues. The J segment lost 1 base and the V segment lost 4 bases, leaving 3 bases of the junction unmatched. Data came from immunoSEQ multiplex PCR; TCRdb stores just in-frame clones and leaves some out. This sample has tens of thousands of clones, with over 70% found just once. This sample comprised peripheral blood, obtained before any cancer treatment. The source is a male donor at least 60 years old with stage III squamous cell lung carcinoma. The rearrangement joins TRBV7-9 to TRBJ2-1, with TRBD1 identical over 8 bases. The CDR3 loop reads CASSSRDRSYNEQFF. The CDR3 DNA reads TGTGCCAGCAGCTCCCGGGACAGGTCCTACAATGAGCAGTTCTTC.